Described below is a single T cell receptor (beta chain) sequence and its context. The data were obtained in a study of T cells in Graves' hyperthyroidism and ophthalmopathy. There are 16 residues in the CDR3. The germline CDR1 and CDR2 sequences are SEHNR and FQNEAQ (reference sequence). Between the trimmed V and J ends, which lost 5 bases and 4 bases, there was a span of 19 bases. PBMCs came from about 10 ml fresh peripheral blood. Amplified TCR beta CDR3 regions derived from RNA transcripts. Researchers ran a first-round RT-PCR on the TCR CDR3 using the HTBI primer set. TCRdb reprocessed the multiplex PCR reads with MiXCR, giving one entry per CDR3 protein. The repertoire consists of hundreds of thousands of distinct CDR3 sequences, with more than 14% occurring once and the leading ten covering approximately 12%.

The specimen sequenced was blood. The sequence was collected from a woman aged 50 to 60 with Graves' ophthalmopathy. The genes are TRBV7-9 and TRBJ2-3; no firm D call. This CDR3 is CASSGVEEALADTQYF. As DNA, the CDR3 is TGTGCCAGCAGCGGGGTCGAGGAAGCATTGGCAGATACGCAGTATTTT.